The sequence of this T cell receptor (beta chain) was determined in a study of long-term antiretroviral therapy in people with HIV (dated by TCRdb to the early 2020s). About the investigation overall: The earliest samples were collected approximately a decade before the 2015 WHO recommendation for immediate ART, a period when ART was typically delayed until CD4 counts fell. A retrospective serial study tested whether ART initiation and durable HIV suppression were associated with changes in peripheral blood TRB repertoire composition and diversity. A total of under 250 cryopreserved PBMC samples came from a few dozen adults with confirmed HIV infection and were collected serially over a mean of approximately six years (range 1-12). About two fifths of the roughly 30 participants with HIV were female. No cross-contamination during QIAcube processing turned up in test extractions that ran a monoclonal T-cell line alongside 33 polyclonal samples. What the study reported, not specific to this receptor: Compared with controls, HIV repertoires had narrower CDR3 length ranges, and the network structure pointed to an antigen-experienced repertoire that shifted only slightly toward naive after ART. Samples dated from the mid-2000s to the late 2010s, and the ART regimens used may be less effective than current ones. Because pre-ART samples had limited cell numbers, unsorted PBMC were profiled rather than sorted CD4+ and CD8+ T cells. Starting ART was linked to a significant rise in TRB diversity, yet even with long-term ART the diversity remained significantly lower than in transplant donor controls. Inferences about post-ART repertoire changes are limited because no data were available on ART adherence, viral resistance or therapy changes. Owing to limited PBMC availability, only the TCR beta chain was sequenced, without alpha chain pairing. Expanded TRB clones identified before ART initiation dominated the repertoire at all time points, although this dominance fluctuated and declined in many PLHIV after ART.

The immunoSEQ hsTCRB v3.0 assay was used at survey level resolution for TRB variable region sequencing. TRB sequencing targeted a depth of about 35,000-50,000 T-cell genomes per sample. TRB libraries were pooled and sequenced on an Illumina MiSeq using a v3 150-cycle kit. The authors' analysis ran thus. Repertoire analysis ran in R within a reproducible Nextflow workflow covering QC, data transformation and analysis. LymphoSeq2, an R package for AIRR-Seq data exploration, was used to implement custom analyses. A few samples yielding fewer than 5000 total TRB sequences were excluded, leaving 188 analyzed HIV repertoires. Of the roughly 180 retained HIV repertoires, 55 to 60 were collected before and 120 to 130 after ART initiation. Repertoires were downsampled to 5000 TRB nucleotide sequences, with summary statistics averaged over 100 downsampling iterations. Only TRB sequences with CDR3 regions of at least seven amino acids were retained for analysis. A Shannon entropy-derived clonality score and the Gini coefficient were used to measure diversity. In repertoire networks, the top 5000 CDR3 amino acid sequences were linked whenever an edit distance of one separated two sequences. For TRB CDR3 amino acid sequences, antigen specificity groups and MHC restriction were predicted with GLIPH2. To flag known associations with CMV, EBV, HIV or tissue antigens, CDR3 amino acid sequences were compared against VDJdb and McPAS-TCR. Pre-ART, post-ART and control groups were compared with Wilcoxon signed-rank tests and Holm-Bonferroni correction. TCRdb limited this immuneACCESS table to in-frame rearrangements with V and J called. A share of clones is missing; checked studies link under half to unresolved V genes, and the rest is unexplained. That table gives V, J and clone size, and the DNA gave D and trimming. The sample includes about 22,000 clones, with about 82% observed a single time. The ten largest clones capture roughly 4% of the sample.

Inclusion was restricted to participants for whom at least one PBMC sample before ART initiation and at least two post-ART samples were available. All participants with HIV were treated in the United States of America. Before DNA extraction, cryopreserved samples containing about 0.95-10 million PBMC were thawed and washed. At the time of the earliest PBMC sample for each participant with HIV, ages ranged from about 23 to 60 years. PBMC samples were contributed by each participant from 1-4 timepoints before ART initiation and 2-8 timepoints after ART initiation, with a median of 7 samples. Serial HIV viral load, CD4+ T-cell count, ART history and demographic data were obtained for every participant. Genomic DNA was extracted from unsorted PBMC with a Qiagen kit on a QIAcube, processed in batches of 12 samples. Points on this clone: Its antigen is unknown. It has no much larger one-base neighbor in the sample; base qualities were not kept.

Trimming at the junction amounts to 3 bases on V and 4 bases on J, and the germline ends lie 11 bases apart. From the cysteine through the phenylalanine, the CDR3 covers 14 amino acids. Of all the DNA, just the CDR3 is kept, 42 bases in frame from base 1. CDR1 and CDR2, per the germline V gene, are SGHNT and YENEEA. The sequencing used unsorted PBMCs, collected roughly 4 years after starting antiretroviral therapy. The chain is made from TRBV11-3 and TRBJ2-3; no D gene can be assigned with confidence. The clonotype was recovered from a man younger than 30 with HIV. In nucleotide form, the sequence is TGTGCCAGCAGCTTGGCCCGGACGGCAGATACGCAGTATTTT. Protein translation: CASSLARTADTQYF.